Listed here is a single T cell receptor (beta chain). These data originate in a study of OX40 agonist ivuxolimab in advanced cancers. As for the study in general: Ivuxolimab is a fully human IgG2 antibody that activates OX40 (CD134).

Germline CDR1 LNHDA, CDR2 SQIVND (reference sequence). The CDR3 totals 15 residues. Trimming at V came to 5 bases and at J to 0 bases, leaving 5 bases not matched to a gene. Sequencing was performed with immunoSEQ multiplex PCR; in TCRdb, only in-frame clones are kept and a portion is missing. This repertoire shows under 20,000 clones, around 80% found once; its top ten account for 25% to 35%. This clonotype originated in an adult with an advanced solid tumor such as melanoma, head and neck, liver or kidney cancer. Sequenced here: CD4+ or CD8+ T cells sorted from blood, sampled in a trial of the OX40 agonist ivuxolimab. The J gene is TRBJ1-1, the V gene TRBV19, with 8 bases aligning to TRBD1. The CDR3 spells CASSPGQGLNTEAFF. The CDR3 bases are TGTGCCAGTAGTCCAGGACAGGGTCTGAACACTGAAGCTTTCTTT.